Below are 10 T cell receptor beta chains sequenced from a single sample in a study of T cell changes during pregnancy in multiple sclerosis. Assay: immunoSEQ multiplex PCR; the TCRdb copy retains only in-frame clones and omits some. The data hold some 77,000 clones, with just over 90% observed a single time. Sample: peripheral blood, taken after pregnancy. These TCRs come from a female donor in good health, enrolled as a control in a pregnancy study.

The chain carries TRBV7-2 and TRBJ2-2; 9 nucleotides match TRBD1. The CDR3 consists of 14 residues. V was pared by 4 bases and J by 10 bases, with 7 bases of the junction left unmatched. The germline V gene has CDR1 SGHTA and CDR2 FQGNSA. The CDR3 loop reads CASSSRTGAVELFF. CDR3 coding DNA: TGTGCCAGCAGCTCGCGGACAGGGGCGGTGGAGCTGTTTTTT.

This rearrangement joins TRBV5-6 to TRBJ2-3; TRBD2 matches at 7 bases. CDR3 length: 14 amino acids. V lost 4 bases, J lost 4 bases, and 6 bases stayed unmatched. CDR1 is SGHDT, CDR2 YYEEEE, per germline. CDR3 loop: CASSQGGPADTQYF. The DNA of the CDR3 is TGTGCCAGCAGCCAGGGAGGGCCAGCAGATACGCAGTATTTT.

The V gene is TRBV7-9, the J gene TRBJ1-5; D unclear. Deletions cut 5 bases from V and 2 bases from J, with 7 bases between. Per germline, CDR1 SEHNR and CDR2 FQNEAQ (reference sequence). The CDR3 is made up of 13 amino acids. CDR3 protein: CASSLPGNQPQHF. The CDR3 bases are TGTGCCAGCAGCCTCCCTGGCAATCAGCCCCAGCATTTT.

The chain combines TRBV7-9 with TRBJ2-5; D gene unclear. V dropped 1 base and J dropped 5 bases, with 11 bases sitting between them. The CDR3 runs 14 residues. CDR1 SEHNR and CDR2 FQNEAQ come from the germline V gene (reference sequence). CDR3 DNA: TGTGCCAGCAGCTTAGGGGTTGGGCCGGAGACCCAGTACTTC. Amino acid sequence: CASSLGVGPETQYF.

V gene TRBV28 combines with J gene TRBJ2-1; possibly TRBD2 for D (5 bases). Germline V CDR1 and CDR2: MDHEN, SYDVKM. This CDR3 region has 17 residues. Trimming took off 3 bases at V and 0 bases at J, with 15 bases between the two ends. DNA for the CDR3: TGTGCCAGCAGTTTGTCCCGGACTCGAAGCTCCTACAATGAGCAGTTCTTC. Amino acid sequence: CASSLSRTRSSYNEQFF.

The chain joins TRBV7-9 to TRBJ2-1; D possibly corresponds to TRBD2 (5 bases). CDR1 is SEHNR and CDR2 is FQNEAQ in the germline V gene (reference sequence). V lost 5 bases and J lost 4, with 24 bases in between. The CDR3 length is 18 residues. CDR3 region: CASSPIGGLWVSYNEQFF. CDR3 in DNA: TGTGCCAGCAGCCCGATTGGAGGTCTTTGGGTCTCGTACAATGAGCAGTTCTTC. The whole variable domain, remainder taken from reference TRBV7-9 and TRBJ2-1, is DTGVSQNPRHKITKRGQNVTFRCDPISEHNRLYWYRQTLGQGPEFLTYFQNEAQLEKSRLLSDRFSAERPKGSFSTLEIQRTEQGDSAMYLCASSPIGGLWVSYNEQFFGPGTRLTVL.

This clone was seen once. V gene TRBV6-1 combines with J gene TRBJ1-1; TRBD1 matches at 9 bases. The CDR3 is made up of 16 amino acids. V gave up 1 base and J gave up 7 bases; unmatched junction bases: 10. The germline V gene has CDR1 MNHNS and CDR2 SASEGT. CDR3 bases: TGTGCCAGCAGTGAAGTTTTAGGAGACAGGGGGGATGAAGCTTTCTTT. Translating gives CASSEVLGDRGDEAFF.

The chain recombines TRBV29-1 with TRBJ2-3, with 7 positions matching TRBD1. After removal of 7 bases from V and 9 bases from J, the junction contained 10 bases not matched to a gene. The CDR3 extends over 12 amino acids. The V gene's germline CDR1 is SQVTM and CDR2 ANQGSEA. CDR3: CSAGTASTTQYF. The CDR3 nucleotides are TGCAGCGCTGGGACAGCCTCAACAACGCAGTATTTT.

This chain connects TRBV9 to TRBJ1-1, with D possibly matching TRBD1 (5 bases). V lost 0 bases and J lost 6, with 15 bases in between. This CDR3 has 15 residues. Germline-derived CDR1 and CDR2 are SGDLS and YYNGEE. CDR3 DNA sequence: TGTGCCAGCAGCGTAGTTATGAGTGGAGGGGCTGAAGCTTTCTTT. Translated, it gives CASSVVMSGGAEAFF.

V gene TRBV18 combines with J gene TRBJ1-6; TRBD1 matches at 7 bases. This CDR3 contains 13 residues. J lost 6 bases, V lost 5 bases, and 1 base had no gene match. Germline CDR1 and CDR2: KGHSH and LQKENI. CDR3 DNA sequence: TGTGCCAGCTCAAGGGACAGTAATTCACCCCTCCACTTT. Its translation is CASSRDSNSPLHF.